These T cell receptor beta chains were read from a single sample in a study of CD8+ T cells in alopecia areata. Measured with immunoSEQ multiplex PCR; TCRdb has only the in-frame clones, and not every one. Of about 200,000 clones listed, approximately 60% are singletons. The sequenced sample consisted of CD8+ T cells sorted from blood. Every receptor here comes from a human donor in good health. CDR3s include the opening cysteine and the closing phenylalanine or tryptophan. The D gene is left open where the match is weak. Size is stated for part of the rows, as once, few or many counts, or as a class when the clone is expanded.

clone size	V gene	D gene	J gene	CDR3 DNA	CDR3 protein
NA	TRBV29-1	NA	TRBJ2-1	TGCAGGGTCCAAAGGGGGGGTTCCTACAATGAGCAGTTCTTC	CRVQRGGSYNEQFF
many	TRBV5-1	TRBD1	TRBJ2-7	TGCGCCAGCAGCCCGGGGACAGCCGACTCCTACGAGCAGTACTTC	CASSPGTADSYEQYF
NA	TRBV5-4	TRBD2	TRBJ2-7	TGTGCCAGCAGCTTGTTAGCGGGGGTTGGAAACGAGCAGTACTTC	CASSLLAGVGNEQYF
once	TRBV11-2	NA	TRBJ2-5	TGTGCCAGCAGCTTGAGATCCACTTTAGAGACCCAGTACTTC	CASSLRSTLETQYF
few	TRBV13	NA	TRBJ2-1	TGTGCCAGCAGCCCTGATGGGGGTAGGGGGAATGAGCAGTTCTTC	CASSPDGGRGNEQFF
NA	TRBV6-1	NA	TRBJ2-3	TGTGCCAGCAGTGAACGTATGGGGGGAACAGATACGCAGTATTTT	CASSERMGGTDTQYF
NA	TRBV6-5	TRBD2	TRBJ2-1	TGTGCCAGCAGTAGCGGGGGTGCCTACAATGAGCAGTTCTTC	CASSSGGAYNEQFF
NA	TRBV19	NA	TRBJ2-7	TGTGCCAGTGCTTCGGGCTACGAGCAGTACTTC	CASASGYEQYF
NA	TRBV29-1	TRBD1	TRBJ1-2	TGCAGCGTTGTGGGGGGGCACAGGGGAATTGGCTACACCTTC	CSVVGGHRGIGYTF
NA	TRBV9	TRBD1	TRBJ1-2	TGTGCCAGCAGCCCCTCCCTAGGACAGGGTGAAGGCTACACCTTC	CASSPSLGQGEGYTF
few	TRBV6-5	TRBD1	TRBJ1-4	TGTGCCAGCAGTCCTTACAGGGGATCTAATGAAAAACTGTTTTTT	CASSPYRGSNEKLFF
NA	TRBV7-9	TRBD1	TRBJ1-2	TGTGCCAGTGCGGGACAGGGCGGGTCGACTAACTATGGCTACACCTTC	CASAGQGGSTNYGYTF
NA	TRBV7-9	NA	TRBJ1-6	TGTGCCAGCAGCTTAGTGGAGGGGGGCTCACCCCTCCACTTT	CASSLVEGGSPLHF
NA	TRBV5-1	TRBD1	TRBJ2-7	TGCGCCAGCAGCTGGGGACAGGGTTCCTACGAGCAGTACTTC	CASSWGQGSYEQYF
NA	TRBV30	NA	TRBJ1-2	TGTACCCAGATTATGGCAGGGACTAACTATGGCTACACCTTC	CTQIMAGTNYGYTF
NA	TRBV2	TRBD1	TRBJ2-2	TGTGCCAGCTCGACCCAGACAGGGGTTAGGACCGGGGAGCTGTTTTTT	CASSTQTGVRTGELFF
NA	TRBV7-2	TRBD2	TRBJ2-3	TGTGCCAGCAGCTTAGAGTTAGCGGGGGGGGTCACAGATACGCAGTATTTT	CASSLELAGGVTDTQYF
NA	TRBV7-9	NA	TRBJ2-6	TGTGCCAGCAGCTTAATTTCAGGGGAAGCTGGGGCCAACGTCCTGACTTTC	CASSLISGEAGANVLTF
NA	TRBV29-1	TRBD1	TRBJ1-1	TGCAGCGTTTCAGGGGGAAGTACTGAAGCTTTCTTT	CSVSGGSTEAFF
few	TRBV7-9	NA	TRBJ1-2	TGTGCCAGCAACAAACTACCAGGGTTGGAGGGCTACACCTTC	CASNKLPGLEGYTF
few	TRBV2	TRBD1	TRBJ2-1	TGTGCCAGCAGCCAGAGAAGGGGGCGAAATGAGCAGTTCTTC	CASSQRRGRNEQFF
few	TRBV7-9	TRBD1	TRBJ1-2	TGTGCCAGCAGCTCACCCGGGACAGCCAACTATGGCTACACCTTC	CASSSPGTANYGYTF
NA	TRBV5-1	TRBD1	TRBJ2-7	TGCGCCAGCAGCCCGGGACAGGGGGACTACGAGCAGTACTTC	CASSPGQGDYEQYF
NA	TRBV2	NA	TRBJ1-6	TGTGCCAGCAGTGAGTCGCACCCCCGGACCTTT	CASSESHPRTF
few	TRBV6-5	NA	TRBJ1-1	TGTGCCAGCAACCTACTCGGACAGACGAACACTGAAGCTTTCTTT	CASNLLGQTNTEAFF
few	TRBV6-5	TRBD1	TRBJ2-3	TGTGCCAGCAGTTACGGGACAGGGAGACCAGATACGCAGTATTTT	CASSYGTGRPDTQYF
NA	TRBV4-1	NA	TRBJ2-3	TGCGCCAGCAGCTGGGACTCCCAGTATGAGCAGTATTTT	CASSWDSQYEQYF
NA	TRBV29-1	TRBD2	TRBJ2-3	TGCAGCGCGTCCCCAGGAGCGGGGTACACAGATACGCAGTATTTT	CSASPGAGYTDTQYF
NA	TRBV29-1	TRBD1	TRBJ1-1	TGCAGCGTGCTCCGGGACAGTTCTAATCGGGAAGCTTTCTTT	CSVLRDSSNREAFF
NA	TRBV11-2	NA	TRBJ2-3	TGTGCCAGCAGCGAGGGTCTGGAGTGGGAGGGCACAGATACGCAGTATTTT	CASSEGLEWEGTDTQYF
NA	TRBV13	NA	TRBJ1-6	TGTGCCAGCAGCTTAGCCGGTATTGGACAGATCCTCCACTTT	CASSLAGIGQILHF
few	TRBV2	NA	TRBJ2-7	TGTGCCAGCAGTCCCCTCTCCTACGAGCAGTACTTC	CASSPLSYEQYF
NA	TRBV5-6	NA	TRBJ2-7	TGTGCCAGCAGCAGCGGACAGAGCTACGAGCAGTACTTC	CASSSGQSYEQYF
NA	TRBV7-9	TRBD1	TRBJ1-1	TGTGCCAGCAGCGCAGGGGGCATTAACACTGAAGCTTTCTTT	CASSAGGINTEAFF
few	TRBV7-9	NA	TRBJ2-4	TGTGCCAGCAGCGACAGCGGACTAGCCAAAAACATTCAGTACTTC	CASSDSGLAKNIQYF
NA	TRBV9	NA	TRBJ2-2	TGTGCCAGCAGCTCACCGACAGGTTCCGGGGAGCTGTTTTTT	CASSSPTGSGELFF
NA	TRBV6-5	TRBD1	TRBJ2-7	TGTGCCAGCAGTCCGGGACAGCTCTACGAGCAGTACTTC	CASSPGQLYEQYF
few	TRBV30	TRBD1	TRBJ1-2	TGTGCCTGGAGGACCCCGCGACAGGGGACCTATGGCTACACCTTC	CAWRTPRQGTYGYTF
few	TRBV29-1	NA	TRBJ1-2	TGCAGCGTAACCGGCTGGGGGGACGCGGGGGATGGCTACACCTTC	CSVTGWGDAGDGYTF
few	TRBV5-5	TRBD1	TRBJ1-4	TGTGCCAGCAGATTCAGGGGGGTAACTAATGAAAAACTGTTTTTT	CASRFRGVTNEKLFF
NA	TRBV5-6	NA	TRBJ2-1	TGTGCCAGCAGCAGAGCGATCCCTAGTACCTCCTACAATGAGCAGTTCTTC	CASSRAIPSTSYNEQFF
once	TRBV15	TRBD1	TRBJ1-6	TGTGCCACCAGCACCGAAGGGACAGGGGATTCACCCCTCCACTTT	CATSTEGTGDSPLHF
few	TRBV20-1	NA	TRBJ2-3	TGCAGTGCAGGGACATCAGATACGCAGTATTTT	CSAGTSDTQYF
NA	TRBV5-1	NA	TRBJ2-1	TGCGCCAGCAGCTTGATCCCCAGGAGCAATGAGCAGTTCTTC	CASSLIPRSNEQFF
NA	TRBV4-2	NA	TRBJ2-7	TGTGCCAGCAGCCTCGAACTCCAGGACGAGCAGTACTTC	CASSLELQDEQYF
once	TRBV13	NA	TRBJ2-3	TGTGCCAGCACCACTATGGGGACAGATACGCAGTATTTT	CASTTMGTDTQYF